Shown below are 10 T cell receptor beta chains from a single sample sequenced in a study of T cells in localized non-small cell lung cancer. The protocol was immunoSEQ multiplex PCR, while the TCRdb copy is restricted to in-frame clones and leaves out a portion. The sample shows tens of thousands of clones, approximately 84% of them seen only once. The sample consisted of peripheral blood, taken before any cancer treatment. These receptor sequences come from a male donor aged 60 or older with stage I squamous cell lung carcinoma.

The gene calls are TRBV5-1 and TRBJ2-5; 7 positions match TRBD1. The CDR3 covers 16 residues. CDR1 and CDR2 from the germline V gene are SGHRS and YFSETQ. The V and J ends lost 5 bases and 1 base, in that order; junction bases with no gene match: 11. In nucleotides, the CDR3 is TGCGCCAGCAGTTTTACGACAGGGCACGGCCAAGAGACCCAGTACTTC. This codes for CASSFTTGHGQETQYF.

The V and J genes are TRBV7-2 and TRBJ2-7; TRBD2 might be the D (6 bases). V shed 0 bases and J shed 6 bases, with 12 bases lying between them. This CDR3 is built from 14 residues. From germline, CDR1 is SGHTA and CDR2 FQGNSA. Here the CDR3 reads CASSLAPSVIEQYF. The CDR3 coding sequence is TGTGCCAGCAGCTTAGCACCTAGCGTTATCGAGCAGTACTTC.

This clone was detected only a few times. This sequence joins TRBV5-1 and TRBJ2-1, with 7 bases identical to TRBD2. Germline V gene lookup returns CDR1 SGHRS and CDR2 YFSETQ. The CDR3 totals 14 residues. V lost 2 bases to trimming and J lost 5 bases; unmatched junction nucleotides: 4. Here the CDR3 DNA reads TGCGCCAGCAGCTTACTGGGGGGGAACAATGAGCAGTTCTTC. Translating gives CASSLLGGNNEQFF. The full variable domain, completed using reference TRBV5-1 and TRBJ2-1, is KAGVTQTPRYLIKTRGQQVTLSCSPISGHRSVSWYQQTPGQGLQFLFEYFSETQRNKGNFPGRFSGRQFSNSRSEMNVSTLELGDSALYLCASSLLGGNNEQFFGPGTRLTVL.

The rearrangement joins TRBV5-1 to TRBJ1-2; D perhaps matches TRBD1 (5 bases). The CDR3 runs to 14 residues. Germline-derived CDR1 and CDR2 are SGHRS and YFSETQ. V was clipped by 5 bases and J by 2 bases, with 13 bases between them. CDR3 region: CASRPYGGNYGYTF. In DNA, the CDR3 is TGCGCCAGCAGACCATACGGGGGGAACTATGGCTACACCTTC.

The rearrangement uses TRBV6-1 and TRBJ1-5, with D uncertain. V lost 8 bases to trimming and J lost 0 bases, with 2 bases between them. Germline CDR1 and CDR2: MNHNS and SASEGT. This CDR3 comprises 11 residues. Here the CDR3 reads CASSSNQPQHF. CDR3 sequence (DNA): TGTGCCAGCTCTAGCAATCAGCCCCAGCATTTT.

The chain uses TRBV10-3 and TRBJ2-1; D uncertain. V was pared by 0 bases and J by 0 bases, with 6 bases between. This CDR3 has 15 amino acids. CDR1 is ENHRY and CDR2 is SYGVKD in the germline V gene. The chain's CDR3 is CAISESGSSYNEQFF. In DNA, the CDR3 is TGTGCCATCAGTGAGTCGGGCAGCTCCTACAATGAGCAGTTCTTC.

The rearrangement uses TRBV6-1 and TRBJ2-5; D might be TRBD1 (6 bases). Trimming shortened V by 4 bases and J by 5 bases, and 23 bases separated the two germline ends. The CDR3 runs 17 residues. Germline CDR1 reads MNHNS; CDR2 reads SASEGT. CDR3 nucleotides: TGTGCCAGCAGTGGGGGACAAGTGAAGGGCAGGAGGGAGACCCAGTACTTC. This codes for CASSGGQVKGRRETQYF.

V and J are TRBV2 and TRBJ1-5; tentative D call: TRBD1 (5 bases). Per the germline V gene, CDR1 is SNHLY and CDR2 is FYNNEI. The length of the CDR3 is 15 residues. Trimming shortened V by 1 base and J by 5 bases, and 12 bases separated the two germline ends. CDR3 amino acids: CASSEGGRDHQPQHF. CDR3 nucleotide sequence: TGTGCCAGCAGTGAAGGGGGACGGGACCATCAGCCCCAGCATTTT. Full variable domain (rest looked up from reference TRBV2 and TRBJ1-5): EPEVTQTPSHQVTQMGQEVILRCVPISNHLYFYWYRQILGQKVEFLVSFYNNEISEKSEIFDDQFSVERPDGSNFTLKIRSTKLEDSAMYFCASSEGGRDHQPQHFGDGTRLSIL.

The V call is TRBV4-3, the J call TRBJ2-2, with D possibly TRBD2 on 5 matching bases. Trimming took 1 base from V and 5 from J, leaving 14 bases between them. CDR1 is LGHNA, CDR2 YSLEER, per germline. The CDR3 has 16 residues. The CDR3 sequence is CASSQVRTLRTGELFF. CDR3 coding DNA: TGCGCCAGCAGCCAAGTTCGGACTCTCCGAACCGGGGAGCTGTTTTTT.

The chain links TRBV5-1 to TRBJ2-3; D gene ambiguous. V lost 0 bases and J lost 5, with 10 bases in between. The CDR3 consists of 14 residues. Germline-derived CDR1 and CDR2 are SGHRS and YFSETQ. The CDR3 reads CASSLEGYRDTQYF. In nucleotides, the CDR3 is TGCGCCAGCAGCTTGGAGGGTTATCGAGATACGCAGTATTTT.